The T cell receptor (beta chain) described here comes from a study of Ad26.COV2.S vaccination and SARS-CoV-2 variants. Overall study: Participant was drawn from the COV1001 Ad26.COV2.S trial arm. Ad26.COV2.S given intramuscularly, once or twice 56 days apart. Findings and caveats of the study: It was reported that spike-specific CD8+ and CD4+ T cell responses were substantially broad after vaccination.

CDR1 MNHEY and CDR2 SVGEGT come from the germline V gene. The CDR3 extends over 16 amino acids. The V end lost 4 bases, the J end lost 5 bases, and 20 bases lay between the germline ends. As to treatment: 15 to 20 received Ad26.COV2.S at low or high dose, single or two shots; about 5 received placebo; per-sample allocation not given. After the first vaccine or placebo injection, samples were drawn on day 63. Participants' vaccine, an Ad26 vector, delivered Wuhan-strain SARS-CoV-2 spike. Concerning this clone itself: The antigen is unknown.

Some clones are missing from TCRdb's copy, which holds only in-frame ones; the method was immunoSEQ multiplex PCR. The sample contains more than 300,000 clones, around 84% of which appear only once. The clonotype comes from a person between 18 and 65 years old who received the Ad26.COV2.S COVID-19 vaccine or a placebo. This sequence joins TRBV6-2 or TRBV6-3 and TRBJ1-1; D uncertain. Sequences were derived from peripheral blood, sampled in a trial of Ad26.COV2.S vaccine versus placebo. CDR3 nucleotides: TGTGCCAGCAGTTCTATCGTAAGGGCGAGAGGGACTGAAGCTTTCTTT. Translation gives CASSSIVRARGTEAFF.